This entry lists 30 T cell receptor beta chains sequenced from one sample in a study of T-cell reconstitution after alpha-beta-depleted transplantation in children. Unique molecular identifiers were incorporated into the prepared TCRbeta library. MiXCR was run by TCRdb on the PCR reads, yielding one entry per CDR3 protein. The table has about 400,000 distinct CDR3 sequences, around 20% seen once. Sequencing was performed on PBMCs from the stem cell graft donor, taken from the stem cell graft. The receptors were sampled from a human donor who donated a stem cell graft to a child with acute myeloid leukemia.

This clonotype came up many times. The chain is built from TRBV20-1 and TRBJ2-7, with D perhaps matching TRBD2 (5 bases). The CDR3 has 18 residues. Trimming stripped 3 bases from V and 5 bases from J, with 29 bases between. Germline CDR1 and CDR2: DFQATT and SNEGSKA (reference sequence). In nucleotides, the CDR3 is TGCAGTGCTAGCCCTCCCGGAATGTTTAGCGAAAAGGACGACGAGCAGTACTTC. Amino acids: CSASPPGMFSEKDDEQYF.

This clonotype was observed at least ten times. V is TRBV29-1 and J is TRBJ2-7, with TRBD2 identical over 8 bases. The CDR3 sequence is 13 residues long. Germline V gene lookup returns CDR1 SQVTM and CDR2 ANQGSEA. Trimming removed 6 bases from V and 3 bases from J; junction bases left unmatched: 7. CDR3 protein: CSVSGRANYEQYF. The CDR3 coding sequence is TGCAGCGTAAGCGGGAGAGCCAACTACGAGCAGTACTTC.

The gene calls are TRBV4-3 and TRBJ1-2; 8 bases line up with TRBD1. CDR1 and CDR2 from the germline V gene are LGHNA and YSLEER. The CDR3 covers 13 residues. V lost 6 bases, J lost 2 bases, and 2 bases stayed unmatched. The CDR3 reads CASRRQGNYGYTF. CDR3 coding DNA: TGCGCCAGCAGACGACAGGGGAACTATGGCTACACCTTC.

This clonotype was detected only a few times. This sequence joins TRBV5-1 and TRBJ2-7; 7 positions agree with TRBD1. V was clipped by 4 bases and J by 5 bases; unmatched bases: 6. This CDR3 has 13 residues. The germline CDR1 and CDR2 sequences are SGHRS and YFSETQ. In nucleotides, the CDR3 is TGCGCCAGCAGCAGCAGGGGGACCCACGAGCAGTACTTC. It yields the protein CASSSRGTHEQYF.

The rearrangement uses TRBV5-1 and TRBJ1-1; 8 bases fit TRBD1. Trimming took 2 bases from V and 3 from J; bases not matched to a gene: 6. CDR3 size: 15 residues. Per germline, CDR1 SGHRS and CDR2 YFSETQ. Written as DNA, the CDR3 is TGCGCCAGCAGCTTTACCCCACAGGGGGACACTGAAGCTTTCTTT. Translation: CASSFTPQGDTEAFF.

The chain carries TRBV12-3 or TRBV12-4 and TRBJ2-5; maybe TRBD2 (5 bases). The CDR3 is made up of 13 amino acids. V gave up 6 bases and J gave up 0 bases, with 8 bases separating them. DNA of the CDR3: TGTGCCAGCAGAAGAGGGTACCAAGAGACCCAGTACTTC. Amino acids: CASRRGYQETQYF.

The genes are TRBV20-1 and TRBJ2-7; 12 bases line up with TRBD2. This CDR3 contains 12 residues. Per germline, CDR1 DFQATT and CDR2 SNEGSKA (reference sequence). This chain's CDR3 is CSLGLAGYEQYF. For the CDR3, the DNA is TGCAGCCTCGGACTAGCGGGATACGAGCAGTACTTC.

CDR3 in amino acids: CASSESTRLAYYNEQFF. CDR3 DNA sequence: TGCGCCAGCAGTGAGTCGACTCGACTAGCGTACTACAATGAGCAGTTCTTC. The J gene is TRBJ2-1, the V gene TRBV10-1; 8 bases are shared with TRBD2. Per germline, CDR1 WNHNN and CDR2 SYGVQD (reference sequence). This CDR3 contains 17 residues. V trimming: 0 bases; J trimming: 3 bases; junction bases outside the gene matches: 7.

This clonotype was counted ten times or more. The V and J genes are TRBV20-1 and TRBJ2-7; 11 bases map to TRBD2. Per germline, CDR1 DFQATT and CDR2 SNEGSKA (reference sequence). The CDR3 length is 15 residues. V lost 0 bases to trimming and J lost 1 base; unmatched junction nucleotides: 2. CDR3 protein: CSARELAGGSYEQYF. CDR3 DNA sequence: TGCAGTGCTAGAGAGCTAGCGGGAGGTTCCTACGAGCAGTACTTC.

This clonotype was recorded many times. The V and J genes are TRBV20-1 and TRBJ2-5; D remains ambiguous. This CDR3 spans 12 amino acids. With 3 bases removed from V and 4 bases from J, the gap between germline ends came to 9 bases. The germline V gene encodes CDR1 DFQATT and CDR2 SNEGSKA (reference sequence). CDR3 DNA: TGCAGTGCTAGTCGCAGGAGAGAGACCCAGTACTTC. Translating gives CSASRRRETQYF.

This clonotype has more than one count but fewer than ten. CDR3 amino acids: CASSPTGRNYGYTF. The CDR3 region has the DNA TGTGCCAGCAGCCCCACAGGGCGTAACTATGGCTACACCTTC. The gene calls are TRBV12-3 or TRBV12-4 and TRBJ1-2; D possibly corresponds to TRBD1 (6 bases). V was shortened by 6 bases and J by 1 base, with 12 bases between the two germline ends. This CDR3 has 14 amino acids.

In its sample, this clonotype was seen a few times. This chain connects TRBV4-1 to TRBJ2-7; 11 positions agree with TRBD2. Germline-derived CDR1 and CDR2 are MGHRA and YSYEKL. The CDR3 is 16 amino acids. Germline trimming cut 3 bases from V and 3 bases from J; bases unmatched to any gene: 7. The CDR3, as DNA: TGCGCCAGCAGCCAGGAGCCGGGACTAGCGGACTACGAGCAGTACTTC. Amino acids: CASSQEPGLADYEQYF.

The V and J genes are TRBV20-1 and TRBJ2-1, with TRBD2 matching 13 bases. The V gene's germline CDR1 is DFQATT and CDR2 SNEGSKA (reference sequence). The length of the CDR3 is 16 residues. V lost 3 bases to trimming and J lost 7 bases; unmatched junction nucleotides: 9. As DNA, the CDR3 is TGCAGTGCTAGCGGACTAGCGGGAGCGCCTTTGAATGAGCAGTTCTTC. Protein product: CSASGLAGAPLNEQFF.

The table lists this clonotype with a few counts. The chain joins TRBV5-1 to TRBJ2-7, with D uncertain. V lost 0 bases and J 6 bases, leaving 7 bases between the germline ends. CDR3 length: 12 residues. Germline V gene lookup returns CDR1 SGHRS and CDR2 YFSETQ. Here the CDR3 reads CASSLEGREQYF. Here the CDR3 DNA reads TGCGCCAGCAGCTTGGAAGGGCGCGAGCAGTACTTC.

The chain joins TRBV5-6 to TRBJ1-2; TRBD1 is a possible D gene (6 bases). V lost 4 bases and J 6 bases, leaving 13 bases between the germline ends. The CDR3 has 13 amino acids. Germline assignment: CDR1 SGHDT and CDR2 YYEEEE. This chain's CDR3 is CASSLDRTDGYTF. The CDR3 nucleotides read TGTGCCAGCAGCCTCGACAGGACTGATGGCTACACCTTC. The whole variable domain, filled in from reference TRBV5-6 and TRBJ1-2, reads DAGVTQSPTHLIKTRGQQVTLRCSPKSGHDTVSWYQQALGQGPQFIFQYYEEEERQRGNFPDRFSGHQFPNYSSELNVNALLLGDSALYLCASSLDRTDGYTFGSGTRLTVV.

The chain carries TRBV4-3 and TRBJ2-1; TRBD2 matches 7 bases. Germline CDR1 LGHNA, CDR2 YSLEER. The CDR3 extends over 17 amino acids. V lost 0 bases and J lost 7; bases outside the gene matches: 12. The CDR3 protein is CASSQDGGLDLTNEQFF. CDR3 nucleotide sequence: TGCGCCAGCAGCCAAGATGGCGGACTAGATCTTACAAATGAGCAGTTCTTC.

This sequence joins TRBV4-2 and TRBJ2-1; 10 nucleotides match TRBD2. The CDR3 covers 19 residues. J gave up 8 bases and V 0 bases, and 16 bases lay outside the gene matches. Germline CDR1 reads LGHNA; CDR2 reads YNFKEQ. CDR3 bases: TGTGCCAGCAGCCAAGATTTCAGGAGGGCTAGCGGGAGAGGTGATGAGCAGTTCTTC. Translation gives CASSQDFRRASGRGDEQFF.

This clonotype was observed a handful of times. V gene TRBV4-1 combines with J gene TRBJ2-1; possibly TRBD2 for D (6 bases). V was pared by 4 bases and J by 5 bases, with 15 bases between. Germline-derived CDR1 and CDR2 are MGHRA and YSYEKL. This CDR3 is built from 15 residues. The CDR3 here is CASSLRDFDNNEQFF. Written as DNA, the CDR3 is TGCGCCAGCAGCCTCCGGGACTTCGATAACAATGAGCAGTTCTTC.

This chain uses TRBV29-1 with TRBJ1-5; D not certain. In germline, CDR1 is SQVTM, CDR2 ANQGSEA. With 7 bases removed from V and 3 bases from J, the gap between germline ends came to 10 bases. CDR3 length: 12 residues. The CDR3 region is CSAGVPNQPQHF. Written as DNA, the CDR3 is TGCAGCGCCGGGGTCCCCAATCAGCCCCAGCATTTT.

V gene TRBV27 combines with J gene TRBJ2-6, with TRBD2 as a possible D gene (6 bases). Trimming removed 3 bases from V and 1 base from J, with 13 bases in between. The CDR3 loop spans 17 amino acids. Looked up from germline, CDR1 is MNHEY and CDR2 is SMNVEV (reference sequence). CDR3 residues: CASSLEQDYSGANVLTF. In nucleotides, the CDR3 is TGTGCCAGCAGTTTGGAACAGGACTATTCTGGGGCCAACGTCCTGACTTTC.

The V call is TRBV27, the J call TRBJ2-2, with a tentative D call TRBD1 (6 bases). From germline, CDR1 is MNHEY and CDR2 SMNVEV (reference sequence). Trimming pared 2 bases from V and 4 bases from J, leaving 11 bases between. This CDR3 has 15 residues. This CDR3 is CASSLDSGVTGELFF. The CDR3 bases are TGTGCCAGCAGTTTAGACTCAGGGGTCACCGGGGAGCTGTTTTTT.

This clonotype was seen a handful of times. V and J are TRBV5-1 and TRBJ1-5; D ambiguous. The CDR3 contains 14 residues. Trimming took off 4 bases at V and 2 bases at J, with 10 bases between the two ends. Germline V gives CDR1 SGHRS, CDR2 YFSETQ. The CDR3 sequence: CASSDGIRNQPQHF. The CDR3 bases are TGCGCCAGCAGCGACGGAATCCGCAATCAGCCCCAGCATTTT.

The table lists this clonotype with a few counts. CDR3 region: CASSPPWDYSTGELFF. CDR3 bases: TGTGCCAGCAGTCCTCCGTGGGACTATTCCACCGGGGAGCTGTTTTTT. The J gene is TRBJ2-2, the V gene TRBV25-1; 7 positions match TRBD2. CDR1 and CDR2 from the germline V gene are MGHDK and SYGVNS. The length of the CDR3 is 16 residues. Trimming took 5 bases from V and 4 from J; bases not matched to a gene: 10.

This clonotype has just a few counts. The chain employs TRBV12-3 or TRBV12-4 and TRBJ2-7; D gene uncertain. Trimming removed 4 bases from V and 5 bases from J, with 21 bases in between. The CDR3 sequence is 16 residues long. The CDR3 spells CASSSADSEALHEQYF. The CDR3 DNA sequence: TGTGCCAGCAGTTCAGCAGACTCGGAAGCCTTGCACGAGCAGTACTTC.

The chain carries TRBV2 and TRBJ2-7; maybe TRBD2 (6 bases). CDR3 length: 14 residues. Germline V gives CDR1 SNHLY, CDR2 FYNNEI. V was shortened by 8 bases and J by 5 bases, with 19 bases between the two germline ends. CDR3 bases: TGTGCCAGCCGGCCGGAGGGCCTGGGGAACGAGCAGTACTTC. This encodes CASRPEGLGNEQYF.

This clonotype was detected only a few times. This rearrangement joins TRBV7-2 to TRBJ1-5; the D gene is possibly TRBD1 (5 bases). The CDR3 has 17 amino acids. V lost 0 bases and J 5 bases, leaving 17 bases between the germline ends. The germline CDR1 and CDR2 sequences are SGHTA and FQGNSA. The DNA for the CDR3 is TGTGCCAGCAGCTTAGCGCATGGGGGAGGAAGGCATCAGCCCCAGCATTTT. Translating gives CASSLAHGGGRHQPQHF.

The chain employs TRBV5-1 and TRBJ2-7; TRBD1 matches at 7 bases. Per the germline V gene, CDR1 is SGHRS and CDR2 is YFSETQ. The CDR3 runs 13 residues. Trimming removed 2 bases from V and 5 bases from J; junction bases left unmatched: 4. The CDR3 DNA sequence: TGCGCCAGCAGCTTTACAGGGGTTAACGAGCAGTACTTC. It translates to CASSFTGVNEQYF.

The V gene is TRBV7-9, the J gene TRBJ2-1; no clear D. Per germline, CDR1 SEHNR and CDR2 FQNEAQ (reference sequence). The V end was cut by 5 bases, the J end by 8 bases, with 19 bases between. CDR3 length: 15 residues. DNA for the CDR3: TGTGCCAGCAGCGCGATCGGCAGAGTTGATGATGAGCAGTTCTTC. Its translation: CASSAIGRVDDEQFF.

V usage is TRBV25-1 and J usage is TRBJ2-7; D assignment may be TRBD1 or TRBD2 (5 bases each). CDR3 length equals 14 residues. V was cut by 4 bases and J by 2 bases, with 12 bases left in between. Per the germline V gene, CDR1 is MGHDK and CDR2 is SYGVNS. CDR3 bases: TGTGCCAGCAGTGTTGAGGGGCGTCCCTACGAGCAGTACTTC. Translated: CASSVEGRPYEQYF.

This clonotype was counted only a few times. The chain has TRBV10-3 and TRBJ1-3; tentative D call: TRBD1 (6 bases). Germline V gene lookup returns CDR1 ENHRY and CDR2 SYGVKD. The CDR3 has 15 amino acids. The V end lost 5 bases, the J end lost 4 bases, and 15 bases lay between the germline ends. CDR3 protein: CAISIQGISGNTIYF. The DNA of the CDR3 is TGTGCCATCAGTATACAGGGTATAAGCGGAAACACCATATATTTT.